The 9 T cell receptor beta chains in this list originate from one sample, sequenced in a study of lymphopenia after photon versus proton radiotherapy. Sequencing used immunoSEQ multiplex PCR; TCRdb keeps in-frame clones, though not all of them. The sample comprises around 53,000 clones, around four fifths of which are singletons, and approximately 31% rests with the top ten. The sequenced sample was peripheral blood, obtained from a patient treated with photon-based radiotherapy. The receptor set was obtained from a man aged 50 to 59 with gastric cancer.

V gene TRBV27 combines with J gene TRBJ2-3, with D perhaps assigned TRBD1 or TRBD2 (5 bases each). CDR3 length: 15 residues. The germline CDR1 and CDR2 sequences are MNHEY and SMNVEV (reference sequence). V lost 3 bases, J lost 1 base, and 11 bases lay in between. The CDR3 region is CASSFSGDRTDTQYF. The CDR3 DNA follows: TGTGCCAGCAGTTTCTCCGGGGACCGCACAGATACGCAGTATTTT.

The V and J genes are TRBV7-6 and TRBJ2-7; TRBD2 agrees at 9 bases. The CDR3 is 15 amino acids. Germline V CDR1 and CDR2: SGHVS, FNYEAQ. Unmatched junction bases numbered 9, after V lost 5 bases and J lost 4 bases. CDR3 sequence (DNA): TGTGCCAGCAGCCCGGTGGCGGGAGGGAGGTACGAGCAGTACTTC. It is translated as CASSPVAGGRYEQYF.

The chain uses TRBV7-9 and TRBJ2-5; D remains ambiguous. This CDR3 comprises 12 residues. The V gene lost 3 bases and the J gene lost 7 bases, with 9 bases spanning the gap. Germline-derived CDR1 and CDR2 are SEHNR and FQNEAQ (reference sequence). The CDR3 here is CASSFDLRTQYF. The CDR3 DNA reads TGTGCCAGCAGCTTCGACTTGAGGACCCAGTACTTC. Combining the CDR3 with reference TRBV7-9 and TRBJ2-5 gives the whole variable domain DTGVSQNPRHKITKRGQNVTFRCDPISEHNRLYWYRQTLGQGPEFLTYFQNEAQLEKSRLLSDRFSAERPKGSFSTLEIQRTEQGDSAMYLCASSFDLRTQYFGPGTRLLVL.

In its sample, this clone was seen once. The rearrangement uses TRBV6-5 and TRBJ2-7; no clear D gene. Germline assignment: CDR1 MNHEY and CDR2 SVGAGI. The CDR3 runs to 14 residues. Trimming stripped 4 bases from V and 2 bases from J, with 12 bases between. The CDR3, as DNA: TGTGCCAGCAGTTCCCCTCCAGGAACCTACGAGCAGTACTTC. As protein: CASSSPPGTYEQYF.

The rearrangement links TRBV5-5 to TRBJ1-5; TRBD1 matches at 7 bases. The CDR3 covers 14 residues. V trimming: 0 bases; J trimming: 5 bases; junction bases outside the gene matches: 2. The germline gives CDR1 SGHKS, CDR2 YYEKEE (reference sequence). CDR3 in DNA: TGTGCCAGCAGCTTGGCCCAGGGGGATCAGCCCCAGCATTTT. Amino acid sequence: CASSLAQGDQPQHF.

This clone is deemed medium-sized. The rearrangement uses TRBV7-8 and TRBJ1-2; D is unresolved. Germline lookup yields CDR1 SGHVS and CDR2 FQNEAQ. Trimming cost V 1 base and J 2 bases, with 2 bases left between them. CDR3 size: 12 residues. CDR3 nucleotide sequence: TGTGCCAGCAGCTTAGAGAACTATGGCTACACCTTC. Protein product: CASSLENYGYTF. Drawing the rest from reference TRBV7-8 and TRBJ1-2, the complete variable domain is GAGVSQSPRYKVAKRGQDVALRCDPISGHVSLFWYQQALGQGPEFLTYFQNEAQLDKSGLPSDRFFAERPEGSVSTLKIQRTQQEDSAVYLCASSLENYGYTFGSGTRLTVV.

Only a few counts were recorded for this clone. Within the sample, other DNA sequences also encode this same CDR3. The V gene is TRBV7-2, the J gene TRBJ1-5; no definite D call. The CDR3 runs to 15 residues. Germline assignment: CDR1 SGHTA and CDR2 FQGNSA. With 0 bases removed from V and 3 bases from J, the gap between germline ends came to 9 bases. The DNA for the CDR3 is TGTGCCAGCAGCTTAGCAGGCCAGCTCAATCAGCCCCAGCATTTT. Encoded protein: CASSLAGQLNQPQHF.

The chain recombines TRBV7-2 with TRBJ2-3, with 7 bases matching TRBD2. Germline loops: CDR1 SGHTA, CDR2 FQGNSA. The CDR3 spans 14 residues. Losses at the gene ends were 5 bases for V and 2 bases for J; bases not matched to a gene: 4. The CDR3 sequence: CASSDRDYTDTQYF. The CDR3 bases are TGTGCCAGCAGCGACCGGGACTACACAGATACGCAGTATTTT.

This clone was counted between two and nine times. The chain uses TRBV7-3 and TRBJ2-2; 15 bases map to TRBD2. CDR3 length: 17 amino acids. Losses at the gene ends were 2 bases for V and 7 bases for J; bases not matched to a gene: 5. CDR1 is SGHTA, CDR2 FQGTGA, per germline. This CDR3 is CASSLSPGLAGGGELFF. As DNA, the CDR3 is TGTGCCAGCAGCTTATCGCCGGGACTAGCGGGAGGCGGGGAGCTGTTTTTT.